This T cell receptor beta chain was documented in a study of T-cell memory formation after mild COVID-19. Whole-study context: The two donors had largely donor-specific TCR clusters.

TCRdb re-called the 5' RACE reads through MiXCR, storing one row per CDR3 protein. The table shows nearly 200,000 distinct CDR3 sequences, with about 18% occurring only once. This CDR3 is built from 15 residues. The V gene end was trimmed by 4 bases and the J gene end by 6 bases; junction bases not matched to a gene: 9. The sequence came from an adult woman who had mild COVID-19 (a few samples of this study predate the infection). Cell type and time point are not known. J is TRBJ2-7 and V is TRBV12-3 or TRBV12-4; 10 bases match TRBD1. Source material: PBMCs or a T cell subset sorted from them (not recorded which). CDR3 coding DNA: TGTGCCAGCAGTTCTCGGGACAGGGGACGAGGCGAGCAGTACTTC. Protein product: CASSSRDRGRGEQYF.